These 6 T cell receptor beta chains originate from one sample sequenced in a study of shared clonotypes between healthy human individuals. Measured with immunoSEQ multiplex PCR; TCRdb has only the in-frame clones, and not every one. The data contain fewer than 600,000 clones, about four fifths of them singletons. Sequencing was performed on PBMCs. The receptor set was obtained from a middle-aged woman in good health. Some clones in this sample may be carry-over from other donors' samples.

The chain uses TRBV6-4 and TRBJ2-1, with 9 bases identical to TRBD2. This CDR3 has 16 amino acids. V was clipped by 3 bases and J by 0 bases; unmatched bases: 3. CDR1 is MRHNA and CDR2 is SNTAGT in the germline V gene. The CDR3 protein is CASSENSGSSYNEQFF. CDR3 nucleotide sequence: TGTGCCAGCAGTGAGAATAGCGGGAGCTCCTACAATGAGCAGTTCTTC.

This clone was recorded only once. The chain joins TRBV9 to TRBJ1-5; no reliable D call. The germline V and J ends were trimmed by 2 bases and 7 bases, with 10 bases remaining between them. This CDR3 region has 13 residues. Germline values: CDR1 SGDLS, CDR2 YYNGEE. The CDR3 nucleotides are TGTGCCAGCAGCGTCCACAGCGGGCAGCCCCAGCATTTT. Translation gives CASSVHSGQPQHF.

The rearrangement links TRBV28 to TRBJ1-5, with TRBD1 as a possible D gene (6 bases). The CDR3 length is 15 residues. The V end was cut by 8 bases, the J end by 1 base, with 15 bases between. Germline-derived CDR1 and CDR2 are MDHEN and SYDVKM. The CDR3 reads CASWTPTGSNQPQHF. The CDR3 nucleotides read TGTGCCAGCTGGACCCCCACAGGGAGCAATCAGCCCCAGCATTTT. Drawing the rest from reference TRBV28 and TRBJ1-5, the complete variable domain is DVKVTQSSRYLVKRTGEKVFLECVQDMDHENMFWYRQDPGLGLRLIYFSYDVKMKEKGDIPEGYSVSREKKERFSLILESASTNQTSMYLCASWTPTGSNQPQHFGDGTRLSIL.

This clone has only one observation. The sample has other DNA sequences that encode this CDR3 too. This chain uses TRBV5-1 with TRBJ2-3, with 8 nucleotides matching TRBD2. The V segment lost 4 bases and the J segment 2 bases; nucleotides outside the gene matches: 3. The CDR3 extends over 14 amino acids. CDR1 is SGHRS, CDR2 YFSETQ, per germline. DNA of the CDR3: TGCGCCAGCAGCCCTGGACTAGCCACAGATACGCAGTATTTT. The encoded protein is CASSPGLATDTQYF. The full variable domain, its missing parts supplied by reference TRBV5-1 and TRBJ2-3, is KAGVTQTPRYLIKTRGQQVTLSCSPISGHRSVSWYQQTPGQGLQFLFEYFSETQRNKGNFPGRFSGRQFSNSRSEMNVSTLELGDSALYLCASSPGLATDTQYFGPGTRLTVL.

This rearrangement joins TRBV7-2 to TRBJ2-3; D may be TRBD2 (7 bases). Germline loops: CDR1 SGHTA, CDR2 FQGNSA. V was pared by 5 bases and J by 2 bases, with 14 bases between. The CDR3 runs 15 residues. CDR3 region: CASSPAGALTDTQYF. The CDR3 DNA is TGTGCCAGCAGCCCCGCGGGGGCTCTCACAGATACGCAGTATTTT.

On this clone: Since a much larger clone is just one base distant, this may be a read error. The chain joins TRBV7-8 to TRBJ2-6, with D hard to call. Germline assignment: CDR1 SGHVS and CDR2 FQNEAQ. CDR3 length equals 14 residues. The V gene lost 1 base and the J gene lost 2 bases, with 3 bases spanning the gap. This chain's CDR3 is CASSLDTGANVLTF. In DNA form, the CDR3 reads TGTGCCAGCAGCTTAGATACTGGGGCCAACGTCCTGACTTTC.